Listed below are T cell receptor beta chains from one sample, sequenced in a study of blood T cell repertoires in COVID-19. Clones were read by immunoSEQ multiplex PCR, and TCRdb kept only the in-frame ones, dropping some. The sample contains about half a million clones, about 88% of which appear only once. Sample: PBMCs or T cells enriched from blood (not recorded which). These TCRs come from a woman in her sixties or seventies who had recovered from COVID-19. Each CDR3 is given with its conserved first and last residue. Fields, in order: V gene, clone size, D gene, J gene, CDR3 protein, CDR3 DNA. D genes are given only for firm matches. Clone size is stated in some rows and not others, as once, few, many or a class when expanded.

v_call: TRBV4-1; clone_size: .; d_call: .; j_call: TRBJ1-2; cdr3_aa: CASSQDENRGAASGYTF; cdr3_nt: TGCGCCAGCAGCCAAGATGAAAACCGCGGGGCTGCGAGTGGCTACACCTTC
v_call: TRBV18; clone_size: .; d_call: TRBD2; j_call: TRBJ2-5; cdr3_aa: CASSPPSGEETQYF; cdr3_nt: TGTGCCAGCTCACCACCAAGCGGGGAAGAGACCCAGTACTTC
v_call: TRBV7-2; clone_size: .; d_call: .; j_call: TRBJ1-4; cdr3_aa: CASSLGPVATNEKLFF; cdr3_nt: TGTGCCAGCAGCTTAGGTCCGGTTGCAACTAATGAAAAACTGTTTTTT
v_call: TRBV7-9; clone_size: .; d_call: TRBD2; j_call: TRBJ2-3; cdr3_aa: CASSALAGGRGDTQYF; cdr3_nt: TGTGCCAGCAGCGCACTAGCGGGGGGGCGAGGAGATACGCAGTATTTT
v_call: TRBV6-5; clone_size: .; d_call: TRBD1; j_call: TRBJ1-6; cdr3_aa: CASTFGQGANSPLHF; cdr3_nt: TGTGCCAGCACCTTCGGACAGGGGGCAAATTCACCCCTCCACTTT
v_call: TRBV5-1; clone_size: once; d_call: .; j_call: TRBJ1-4; cdr3_aa: CASSLRGATNEKLFF; cdr3_nt: TGCGCCAGCAGCTTGCGGGGGGCAACTAATGAAAAACTGTTTTTT
v_call: TRBV14; clone_size: few; d_call: TRBD1; j_call: TRBJ1-2; cdr3_aa: CASSQGQLYGYTF; cdr3_nt: TGTGCCAGCAGCCAGGGACAGCTCTATGGCTACACCTTC
v_call: TRBV18; clone_size: .; d_call: .; j_call: TRBJ1-6; cdr3_aa: CASSGGSPLHF; cdr3_nt: TGTGCCAGCTCCGGGGGTTCACCCCTCCACTTT
v_call: TRBV3-1/TRBV3-2; clone_size: .; d_call: TRBD1; j_call: TRBJ2-7; cdr3_aa: CASAGTGGDEQYF; cdr3_nt: TGTGCCAGCGCCGGGACAGGGGGAGACGAGCAGTACTTC
v_call: TRBV9; clone_size: once; d_call: TRBD1; j_call: TRBJ1-6; cdr3_aa: CASTQDRGDSPLHF; cdr3_nt: TGTGCCAGCACTCAGGACAGGGGTGATTCACCCCTCCACTTT
v_call: TRBV29-1; clone_size: .; d_call: TRBD1; j_call: TRBJ1-1; cdr3_aa: CSVTGQGGRGTEAFF; cdr3_nt: TGCAGCGTGACCGGACAGGGGGGAAGGGGGACTGAAGCTTTCTTT
v_call: TRBV6-2/TRBV6-3; clone_size: .; d_call: .; j_call: TRBJ1-5; cdr3_aa: CASSYDWGGASNQPQHF; cdr3_nt: TGTGCCAGCAGTTACGACTGGGGGGGGGCCAGCAATCAGCCCCAGCATTTT
v_call: TRBV2; clone_size: .; d_call: .; j_call: TRBJ1-3; cdr3_aa: CASRLSRGGNTIYF; cdr3_nt: TGTGCCAGCCGCCTGAGCCGGGGTGGAAACACCATATATTTT
v_call: TRBV4-1; clone_size: .; d_call: TRBD1; j_call: TRBJ1-3; cdr3_aa: CASSQTGGDGNTIYF; cdr3_nt: TGCGCCAGCAGCCAAACAGGGGGCGACGGAAACACCATATATTTT
v_call: TRBV5-1; clone_size: .; d_call: .; j_call: TRBJ2-3; cdr3_aa: CASSFGGRIDTQYF; cdr3_nt: TGCGCCAGCAGCTTCGGGGGGCGGATAGATACGCAGTATTTT
v_call: TRBV3-1/TRBV3-2; clone_size: .; d_call: TRBD1; j_call: TRBJ1-6; cdr3_aa: CASSLGQPSPLHF; cdr3_nt: TGTGCCAGCAGCCTGGGACAGCCTTCACCCCTCCACTTT
v_call: TRBV7-8; clone_size: .; d_call: .; j_call: TRBJ2-3; cdr3_aa: CASSPNTDTQYF; cdr3_nt: TGTGCCAGCAGCCCCAACACAGATACGCAGTATTTT
v_call: TRBV19; clone_size: .; d_call: .; j_call: TRBJ1-5; cdr3_aa: CASSLRQAHQPQHF; cdr3_nt: TGTGCCAGTAGTCTTCGACAGGCACATCAGCCCCAGCATTTT
v_call: TRBV10-2; clone_size: .; d_call: TRBD1; j_call: TRBJ2-3; cdr3_aa: CASSGQGAGYTQYF; cdr3_nt: TGCGCCAGCAGCGGACAGGGGGCGGGATATACGCAGTATTTT
v_call: TRBV5-1; clone_size: once; d_call: .; j_call: TRBJ2-3; cdr3_aa: CASSTTGTSTDTQYF; cdr3_nt: TGCGCCAGCAGCACGACAGGGACTAGCACAGATACGCAGTATTTT
v_call: TRBV9; clone_size: .; d_call: TRBD1; j_call: TRBJ1-3; cdr3_aa: CASSVTGDSGNTIYF; cdr3_nt: TGTGCCAGCAGCGTAACAGGGGACTCTGGAAACACCATATATTTT
v_call: TRBV11-2; clone_size: .; d_call: .; j_call: TRBJ2-2; cdr3_aa: CASSPRRGSENTGELFF; cdr3_nt: TGTGCCAGCAGCCCCCGAAGGGGGTCCGAGAACACCGGGGAGCTGTTTTTT
v_call: TRBV12-5; clone_size: .; d_call: TRBD1; j_call: TRBJ1-4; cdr3_aa: CASGLVPWTGSPNEKLFF; cdr3_nt: TGTGCTAGTGGTTTGGTACCCTGGACAGGGTCCCCTAATGAAAAACTGTTTTTT
v_call: TRBV12-5; clone_size: .; d_call: .; j_call: TRBJ1-2; cdr3_aa: CASGLGGPIYGYTF; cdr3_nt: TGTGCTAGTGGTTTGGGGGGCCCAATCTATGGCTACACCTTC
v_call: TRBV7-2; clone_size: .; d_call: TRBD2; j_call: TRBJ2-2; cdr3_aa: CASSPRGRGGANTGELFF; cdr3_nt: TGTGCCAGCAGTCCCCGAGGACGTGGGGGGGCGAACACCGGGGAGCTGTTTTTT
v_call: TRBV2; clone_size: .; d_call: .; j_call: TRBJ1-6; cdr3_aa: CASSDRGNSPLHF; cdr3_nt: TGTGCCAGCAGTGACAGGGGAAATTCACCCCTCCACTTT
v_call: TRBV2; clone_size: .; d_call: TRBD2; j_call: TRBJ2-3; cdr3_aa: CASRPLAGGPVRTDTQYF; cdr3_nt: TGTGCCAGCAGGCCCCTAGCGGGGGGGCCGGTTCGAACAGATACGCAGTATTTT
v_call: TRBV2; clone_size: .; d_call: .; j_call: TRBJ1-4; cdr3_aa: CAGSQGRFNEKLFF; cdr3_nt: TGTGCCGGGTCCCAGGGGCGGTTTAATGAAAAACTGTTTTTT
v_call: TRBV5-1; clone_size: .; d_call: TRBD1; j_call: TRBJ1-3; cdr3_aa: CASSQQGLSGNTIYF; cdr3_nt: TGCGCCAGCAGCCAACAGGGGCTATCTGGAAACACCATATATTTT
v_call: TRBV5-1; clone_size: once; d_call: TRBD1; j_call: TRBJ2-6; cdr3_aa: CASSLTPGQGDSGANVLTF; cdr3_nt: TGCGCCAGCAGCTTGACCCCGGGACAGGGAGATTCTGGGGCCAACGTCCTGACTTTC
v_call: TRBV11-2; clone_size: .; d_call: TRBD1; j_call: TRBJ2-3; cdr3_aa: CASSFRGTGESTDTQYF; cdr3_nt: TGTGCCAGCAGCTTCCGCGGGACAGGCGAGAGCACAGATACGCAGTATTTT
v_call: TRBV28; clone_size: .; d_call: TRBD1; j_call: TRBJ1-1; cdr3_aa: CASSNRGHTEAFF; cdr3_nt: TGTGCCAGCAGTAACAGGGGACACACTGAAGCTTTCTTT
v_call: TRBV25-1; clone_size: .; d_call: .; j_call: TRBJ2-3; cdr3_aa: CASSEGRGVGTDTQYF; cdr3_nt: TGTGCCAGCAGTGAAGGACGGGGTGTGGGCACAGATACGCAGTATTTT
v_call: TRBV5-1; clone_size: .; d_call: .; j_call: TRBJ2-2; cdr3_aa: CASRNTGPWIPGELFF; cdr3_nt: TGCGCCAGCAGAAACACAGGACCATGGATCCCCGGGGAGCTGTTTTTT
v_call: TRBV12-5; clone_size: once; d_call: .; j_call: TRBJ1-1; cdr3_aa: CASGLVGGLNPFF; cdr3_nt: TGTGCTAGTGGTTTGGTAGGAGGCTTGAACCCTTTCTTT
v_call: TRBV4-2; clone_size: .; d_call: .; j_call: TRBJ2-3; cdr3_aa: CASSRGNSLGTDTQYF; cdr3_nt: TGTGCCAGCAGCCGAGGGAACAGCCTTGGCACAGATACGCAGTATTTT
v_call: TRBV28; clone_size: .; d_call: TRBD1; j_call: TRBJ1-1; cdr3_aa: CASSQTGALTEAFF; cdr3_nt: TGTGCCAGCAGTCAGACAGGGGCCTTGACTGAAGCTTTCTTT
v_call: TRBV5-6; clone_size: .; d_call: .; j_call: TRBJ1-2; cdr3_aa: CASSLVQGLGGYTF; cdr3_nt: TGTGCCAGCAGCTTGGTCCAGGGCCTTGGAGGCTACACCTTC
v_call: TRBV7-6; clone_size: .; d_call: TRBD1; j_call: TRBJ2-2; cdr3_aa: CASSLSTGVGTGELFF; cdr3_nt: TGTGCCAGCAGCTTATCGACAGGGGTGGGCACCGGGGAGCTGTTTTTT
v_call: TRBV15; clone_size: few; d_call: TRBD1; j_call: TRBJ1-3; cdr3_aa: CATDRGDGNTIYF; cdr3_nt: TGTGCCACGGACAGGGGGGACGGAAACACCATATATTTT
v_call: TRBV24-1; clone_size: .; d_call: TRBD1; j_call: TRBJ2-1; cdr3_aa: CATSDYRDRTYNEQFF; cdr3_nt: TGTGCCACCAGTGACTATAGGGACAGGACCTACAATGAGCAGTTCTTC
v_call: TRBV6-5; clone_size: .; d_call: TRBD1; j_call: TRBJ2-2; cdr3_aa: CASHEQGAGGELFF; cdr3_nt: TGTGCCAGCCATGAACAGGGGGCGGGAGGGGAGCTGTTTTTT
v_call: TRBV18; clone_size: .; d_call: TRBD1; j_call: TRBJ1-1; cdr3_aa: CASSGQGAMNTEAFF; cdr3_nt: TGTGCCAGCTCAGGTCAGGGGGCGATGAACACTGAAGCTTTCTTT
v_call: TRBV3-1/TRBV3-2; clone_size: .; d_call: TRBD2; j_call: TRBJ2-3; cdr3_aa: CASSQVSGGEDTQYF; cdr3_nt: TGTGCCAGCAGCCAAGTGAGCGGGGGGGAAGATACGCAGTATTTT
v_call: TRBV6-5; clone_size: .; d_call: .; j_call: TRBJ1-4; cdr3_aa: CASSRGAANEKLFF; cdr3_nt: TGTGCCAGCAGTAGGGGTGCGGCTAATGAAAAACTGTTTTTT
v_call: TRBV3-1/TRBV3-2; clone_size: .; d_call: .; j_call: TRBJ1-2; cdr3_aa: CASSWEGRILGYTF; cdr3_nt: TGTGCCAGCAGCTGGGAGGGGCGAATCCTTGGCTACACCTTC
v_call: TRBV5-5; clone_size: .; d_call: .; j_call: TRBJ2-7; cdr3_aa: CASSLAPSTVDLYEQYF; cdr3_nt: TGTGCCAGCAGCTTGGCGCCATCGACAGTGGATTTATACGAGCAGTACTTC
v_call: TRBV19; clone_size: .; d_call: .; j_call: TRBJ1-5; cdr3_aa: CASSISGAYSNQPQHF; cdr3_nt: TGTGCCAGTAGTATAAGTGGAGCTTATAGCAATCAGCCCCAGCATTTT
v_call: TRBV19; clone_size: .; d_call: TRBD1; j_call: TRBJ2-2; cdr3_aa: CASSYIDRAGELFF; cdr3_nt: TGTGCCAGTAGTTACATAGACAGGGCCGGGGAGCTGTTTTTT
v_call: TRBV5-4; clone_size: .; d_call: .; j_call: TRBJ1-6; cdr3_aa: CASSLAEQGGNSPLHF; cdr3_nt: TGTGCCAGCAGCTTGGCCGAACAGGGAGGGAACTCACCCCTCCACTTT
v_call: TRBV3-1/TRBV3-2; clone_size: .; d_call: .; j_call: TRBJ2-6; cdr3_aa: CASSSRAPGANVLTF; cdr3_nt: TGTGCCAGCAGCTCCCGAGCCCCCGGGGCCAACGTCCTGACTTTC
v_call: TRBV2; clone_size: .; d_call: TRBD1; j_call: TRBJ1-1; cdr3_aa: CASNTGTGEAFF; cdr3_nt: TGTGCCAGCAATACCGGGACAGGTGAAGCTTTCTTT
v_call: TRBV30; clone_size: few; d_call: .; j_call: TRBJ1-5; cdr3_aa: CAWSVPMGTPQPQHF; cdr3_nt: TGTGCCTGGAGTGTACCTATGGGGACACCTCAGCCCCAGCATTTT
v_call: TRBV7-2; clone_size: .; d_call: TRBD2; j_call: TRBJ2-3; cdr3_aa: CASSPKGLALTPTDTQYF; cdr3_nt: TGTGCCAGCAGCCCCAAGGGACTAGCGCTTACCCCCACAGATACGCAGTATTTT
v_call: TRBV7-6; clone_size: .; d_call: .; j_call: TRBJ2-3; cdr3_aa: CASSWGETDTQYF; cdr3_nt: TGTGCCAGCAGCTGGGGGGAGACAGATACGCAGTATTTT
v_call: TRBV5-4; clone_size: .; d_call: .; j_call: TRBJ1-3; cdr3_aa: CASSLFGQTNFPSGNTIYF; cdr3_nt: TGTGCCAGCAGCTTGTTCGGACAGACGAATTTCCCCTCTGGAAACACCATATATTTT
v_call: TRBV10-2; clone_size: .; d_call: TRBD2; j_call: TRBJ2-1; cdr3_aa: CASGTSGGDQFF; cdr3_nt: TGCGCCAGCGGGACTAGCGGGGGGGACCAGTTCTTC
v_call: TRBV18; clone_size: .; d_call: .; j_call: TRBJ1-5; cdr3_aa: CASSPVGYSNQPQHF; cdr3_nt: TGTGCCAGCTCACCGGTCGGGTATAGCAATCAGCCCCAGCATTTT
v_call: TRBV5-1; clone_size: .; d_call: TRBD1; j_call: TRBJ2-2; cdr3_aa: CASSSTGQVGGELFF; cdr3_nt: TGCGCCAGCAGCTCTACGGGACAGGTTGGCGGGGAGCTGTTTTTT